This T cell receptor beta chain comes out of a study of shared T cell receptors in the human thymus. This clone was observed once. From germline, CDR1 is SGHDT and CDR2 YYEEEE. The CDR3 spans 13 residues. The V and J ends lost 7 bases and 7 bases, in that order; junction bases with no gene match: 9. This table comes from immunoSEQ multiplex PCR, and its TCRdb copy is limited to in-frame clones, with some not included. The sample holds hundreds of thousands of clones, more than 75% seen once. Separately, the same data were catalogued under a study of human thymus T cells. That source adds: Corrective surgery for congenital heart defects was being performed on the healthy Finnish infants who served as donors. Resections obtained during corrective heart surgery supplied the thymus tissue. Repertoires from thymus and blood appeared to show biased V and J gene usage. Thymic repertoires overlap heavily among unrelated individuals, related research has reported.

Source material: thymocytes. The clonotype was recovered from a boy under three years old with a congenital heart defect. The J gene is TRBJ2-7, the V gene TRBV5-6, with TRBD1 identical over 9 bases. The CDR3 is CASLGQGKREQYF. The CDR3 DNA follows: TGTGCCAGCCTTGGACAGGGGAAGAGGGAGCAGTACTTC.